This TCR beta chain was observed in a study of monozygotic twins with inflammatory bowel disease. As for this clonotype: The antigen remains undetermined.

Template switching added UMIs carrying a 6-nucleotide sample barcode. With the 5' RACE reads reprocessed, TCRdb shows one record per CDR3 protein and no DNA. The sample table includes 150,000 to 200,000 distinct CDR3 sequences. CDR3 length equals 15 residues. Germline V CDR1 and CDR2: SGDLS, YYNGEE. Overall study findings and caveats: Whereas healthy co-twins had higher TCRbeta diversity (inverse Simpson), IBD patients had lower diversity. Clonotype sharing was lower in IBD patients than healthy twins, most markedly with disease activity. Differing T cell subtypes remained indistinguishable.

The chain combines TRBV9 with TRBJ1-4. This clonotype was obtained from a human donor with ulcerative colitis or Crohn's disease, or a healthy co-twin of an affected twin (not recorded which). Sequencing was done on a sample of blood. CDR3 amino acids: CASSVGARYGEKLFF.